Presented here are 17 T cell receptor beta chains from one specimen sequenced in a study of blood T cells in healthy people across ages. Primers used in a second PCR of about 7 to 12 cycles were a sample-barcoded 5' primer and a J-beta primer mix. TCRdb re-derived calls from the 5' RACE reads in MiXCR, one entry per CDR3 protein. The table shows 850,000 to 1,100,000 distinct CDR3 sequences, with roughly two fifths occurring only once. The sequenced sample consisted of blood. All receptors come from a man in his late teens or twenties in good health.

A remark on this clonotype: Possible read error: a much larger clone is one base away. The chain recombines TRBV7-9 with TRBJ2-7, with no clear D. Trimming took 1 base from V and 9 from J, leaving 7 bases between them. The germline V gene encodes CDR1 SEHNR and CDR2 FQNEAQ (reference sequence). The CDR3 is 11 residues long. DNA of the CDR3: TGTGCCAGCAGCTTAGATTTCGGGCAGTACTTC. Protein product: CASSLDFGQYF.

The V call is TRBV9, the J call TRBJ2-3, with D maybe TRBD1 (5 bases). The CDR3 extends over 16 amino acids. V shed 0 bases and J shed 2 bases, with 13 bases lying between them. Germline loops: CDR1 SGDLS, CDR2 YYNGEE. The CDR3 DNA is TGTGCCAGCAGCGTAGGACAGCGAAGTCTCACAGATACGCAGTATTTT. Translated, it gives CASSVGQRSLTDTQYF.

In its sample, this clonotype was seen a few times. The chain's CDR3 is CASSPPWTGVFYEQYF. The DNA for the CDR3 is TGTGCCAGCAGCCCCCCCTGGACAGGGGTCTTCTACGAGCAGTACTTC. The V call is TRBV7-9, the J call TRBJ2-4; 9 nucleotides line up with TRBD1. With the DNA end fitting TRBJ2-7 better, the J assignment may be wrong. The V gene's germline CDR1 is SEHNR and CDR2 FQNEAQ (reference sequence). The CDR3 totals 16 residues.

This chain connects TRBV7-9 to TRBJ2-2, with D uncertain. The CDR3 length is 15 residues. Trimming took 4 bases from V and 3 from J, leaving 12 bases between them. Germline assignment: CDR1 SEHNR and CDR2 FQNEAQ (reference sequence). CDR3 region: CASSSARIYTGELFF. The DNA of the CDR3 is TGTGCCAGCAGCTCCGCACGGATCTACACCGGGGAGCTGTTTTTT.

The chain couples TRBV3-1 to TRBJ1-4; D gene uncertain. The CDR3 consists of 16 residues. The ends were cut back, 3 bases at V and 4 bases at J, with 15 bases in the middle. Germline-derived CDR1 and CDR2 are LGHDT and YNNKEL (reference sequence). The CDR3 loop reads CASSQGSETGNEKLFF. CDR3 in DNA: TGTGCCAGCAGCCAGGGTTCAGAGACGGGTAATGAAAAACTGTTTTTT.

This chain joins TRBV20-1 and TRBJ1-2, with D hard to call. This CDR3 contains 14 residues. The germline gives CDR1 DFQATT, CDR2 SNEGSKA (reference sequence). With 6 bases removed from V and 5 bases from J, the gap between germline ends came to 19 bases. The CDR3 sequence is CSALGRGLQYGYTF. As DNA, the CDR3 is TGCAGTGCCCTCGGGAGAGGACTACAGTATGGCTACACCTTC.

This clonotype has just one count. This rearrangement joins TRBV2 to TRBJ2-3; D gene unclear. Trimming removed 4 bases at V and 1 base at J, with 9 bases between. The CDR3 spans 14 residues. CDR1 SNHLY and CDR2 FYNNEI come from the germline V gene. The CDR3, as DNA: TGTGCCAGCAGTGGCCAGGCGCGCACAGATACGCAGTATTTT. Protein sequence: CASSGQARTDTQYF.

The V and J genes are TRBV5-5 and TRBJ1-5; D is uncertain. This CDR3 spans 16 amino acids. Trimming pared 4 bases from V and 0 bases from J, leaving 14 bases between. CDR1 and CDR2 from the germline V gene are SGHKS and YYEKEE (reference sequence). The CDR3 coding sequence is TGTGCCAGCAGCCCCGAGGCAGCCTATAGCAATCAGCCCCAGCATTTT. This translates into CASSPEAAYSNQPQHF.

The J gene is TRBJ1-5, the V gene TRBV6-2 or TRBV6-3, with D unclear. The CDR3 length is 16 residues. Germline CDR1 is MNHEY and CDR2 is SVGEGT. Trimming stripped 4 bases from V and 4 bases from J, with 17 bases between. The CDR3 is CASSSSFGGGNQPQHF. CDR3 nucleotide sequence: TGTGCCAGCAGTTCCTCTTTTGGAGGAGGTAATCAGCCCCAGCATTTT.

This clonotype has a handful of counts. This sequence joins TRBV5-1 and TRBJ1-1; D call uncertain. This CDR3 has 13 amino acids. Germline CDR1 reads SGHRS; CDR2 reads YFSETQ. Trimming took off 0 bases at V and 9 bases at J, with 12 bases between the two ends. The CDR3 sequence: CASSLGSRFQAFF. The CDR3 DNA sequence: TGCGCCAGCAGCTTGGGGTCCAGGTTCCAAGCTTTCTTT.

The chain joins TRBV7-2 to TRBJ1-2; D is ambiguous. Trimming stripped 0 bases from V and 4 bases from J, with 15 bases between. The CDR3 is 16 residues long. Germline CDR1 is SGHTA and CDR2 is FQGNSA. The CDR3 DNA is TGTGCCAGCAGCTTAGCTCCCGCCGTCGAAGTCTATGGCTACACCTTC. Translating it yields CASSLAPAVEVYGYTF.

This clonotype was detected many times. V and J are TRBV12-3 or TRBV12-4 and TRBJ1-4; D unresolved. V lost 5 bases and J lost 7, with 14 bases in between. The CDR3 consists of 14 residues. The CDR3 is CASSRLVGGEKLFF. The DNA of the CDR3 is TGTGCCAGCAGTCGACTAGTCGGTGGTGAAAAACTGTTTTTT.

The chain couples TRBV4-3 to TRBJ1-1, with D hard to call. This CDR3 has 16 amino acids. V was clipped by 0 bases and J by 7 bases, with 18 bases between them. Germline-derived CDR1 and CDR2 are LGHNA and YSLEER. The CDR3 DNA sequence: TGCGCCAGCAGCCAAGAATATTTGGCAGCTGGCAATGAAGCTTTCTTT. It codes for CASSQEYLAAGNEAFF.

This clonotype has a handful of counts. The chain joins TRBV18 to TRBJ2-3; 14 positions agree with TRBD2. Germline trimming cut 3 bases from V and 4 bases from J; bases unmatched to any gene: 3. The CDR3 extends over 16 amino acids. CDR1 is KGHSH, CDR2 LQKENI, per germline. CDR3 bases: TGTGCCAGCTCACCCGAGGGACTAGCGGGGGCAGATACGCAGTATTTT. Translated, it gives CASSPEGLAGADTQYF.

CDR3 nucleotide sequence: TGCGCCAGCAGCTCCCTAACAGGGGTAGCGGAGACCCAGTACTTC. Translation: CASSSLTGVAETQYF. The chain has TRBV5-1 and TRBJ2-5; 7 bases fit TRBD1. The CDR3 runs to 15 residues. V lost 3 bases to trimming and J lost 5 bases; unmatched junction nucleotides: 10. Per germline, CDR1 SGHRS and CDR2 YFSETQ.

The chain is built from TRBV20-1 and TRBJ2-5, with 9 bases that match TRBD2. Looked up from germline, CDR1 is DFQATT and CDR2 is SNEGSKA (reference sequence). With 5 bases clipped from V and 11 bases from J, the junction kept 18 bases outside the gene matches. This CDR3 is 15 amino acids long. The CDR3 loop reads CSARHPSGDINEQYF. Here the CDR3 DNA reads TGCAGTGCTCGACATCCTAGCGGGGATATCAATGAGCAGTACTTC.

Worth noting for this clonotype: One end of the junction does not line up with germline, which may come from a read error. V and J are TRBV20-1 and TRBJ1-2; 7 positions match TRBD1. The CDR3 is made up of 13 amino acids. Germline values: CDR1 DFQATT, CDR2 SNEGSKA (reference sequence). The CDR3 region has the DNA TGCAGTGCTACCCGGGACAGAAGCTATAGCTACACCTTC. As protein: CSATRDRSYSYTF.